What follows are 22 T cell receptor beta chains derived from one specimen sequenced in a study of blood T cell repertoires in COVID-19. Some clones are missing from TCRdb's copy, which holds only in-frame ones; the method was immunoSEQ multiplex PCR. Here the sample spans under 300,000 clones, roughly nine tenths being singletons. Specimen: peripheral blood. These receptors originate from a man between 60 and 75 years old with acute or convalescent COVID-19.

The rearrangement uses TRBV28 and TRBJ1-5, with a weak D call TRBD1 (5 bases). Trimming stripped 6 bases from V and 0 bases from J, with 12 bases between. Germline CDR1 MDHEN, CDR2 SYDVKM. CDR3 size: 15 residues. This chain's CDR3 is CASRSRANSNQPQHF. CDR3 coding DNA: TGTGCCAGCAGAAGCAGGGCCAATAGCAATCAGCCCCAGCATTTT.

The count of this clone is one. The CDR3 loop is CASSGSGRAGNEQFF. CDR3 sequence (DNA): TGTGCCAGCAGCGGAAGCGGGAGAGCGGGCAATGAGCAGTTCTTC. This chain connects TRBV7-2 to TRBJ2-1; 8 bases map to TRBD2. The trim removed 5 bases at V and 6 bases at J, leaving 9 bases unmatched. CDR1 and CDR2 (germline): SGHTA, FQGNSA. The CDR3 sequence is 15 residues long.

This clone was seen a handful of times. Other nucleotide sequences in the sample specify the same CDR3. This chain links TRBV13 with TRBJ2-5, with 15 bases aligning to TRBD2. Germline values: CDR1 PRHDT, CDR2 FYEKMQ (reference sequence). V gave up 5 bases and J gave up 5 bases; unmatched junction bases: 3. The CDR3 runs to 15 residues. CDR3 region: CASSIGTSGGETQYF. Here the CDR3 DNA reads TGTGCCAGCAGCATCGGGACTAGCGGGGGGGAGACCCAGTACTTC.

The rearrangement joins TRBV24-1 to TRBJ1-5; D remains ambiguous. The CDR3 sequence is 14 residues long. V gave up 2 bases and J gave up 3 bases, with 7 bases separating them. Germline-derived CDR1 and CDR2 are KGHDR and SFDVKD. The CDR3 reads CATSDSSLNQPQHF. The CDR3 DNA reads TGTGCCACCAGTGATTCAAGCCTCAATCAGCCCCAGCATTTT.

This sequence joins TRBV30 and TRBJ1-1; D not resolved. Trimming left V 0 bases short and J 2 bases short, with 13 bases between. CDR3 length: 15 residues. Germline V CDR1 and CDR2: GTSNPN, SVGIG (reference sequence). CDR3 bases: TGTGCCTGGAGTGTCGACACTCTCCGAAACACTGAAGCTTTCTTT. This translates into CAWSVDTLRNTEAFF.

This clone was counted a single time. CDR3 protein: CASSLSSGANVLTF. The CDR3 region has the DNA TGTGCCAGCAGTTTATCGTCTGGGGCCAACGTCCTGACTTTC. The chain joins TRBV6-4 to TRBJ2-6; no definite D call. The germline gives CDR1 MRHNA, CDR2 SNTAGT. This CDR3 is 14 amino acids long. Trimming cost V 5 bases and J 1 base, with 6 bases left between them.

The J gene is TRBJ2-3, the V gene TRBV7-2; D might be TRBD2 (6 bases). The germline V gene has CDR1 SGHTA and CDR2 FQGNSA. V was cut by 6 bases and J by 4 bases, with 23 bases left in between. The CDR3 consists of 17 residues. Written as DNA, the CDR3 is TGTGCCAGCAGTTTTCTCCTAGCCGGGAGAGGGGCAGATACGCAGTATTTT. Its translation is CASSFLLAGRGADTQYF.

The chain uses TRBV29-1 and TRBJ2-7; TRBD1 agrees at 10 bases. J lost 4 bases, V lost 6 bases, and 9 bases had no gene match. The CDR3 is made up of 14 amino acids. Germline V gene data show CDR1 as SQVTM and CDR2 as ANQGSEA. The CDR3: CSVLGQGGKYEQYF. In DNA form, the CDR3 reads TGCAGCGTCCTAGGACAGGGGGGGAAGTACGAGCAGTACTTC.

The chain recombines TRBV5-1 with TRBJ2-1, with TRBD2 identical over 9 bases. The CDR3 has 16 residues. Germline CDR1 reads SGHRS; CDR2 reads YFSETQ. V shed 4 bases and J 6 bases; nucleotides not matched to a gene: 11. The CDR3, as DNA: TGCGCCAGCAGCGGGCCCCCCGCGGGAGGGCCCAATGAGCAGTTCTTC. As protein: CASSGPPAGGPNEQFF.

This chain links TRBV9 with TRBJ2-7, with D perhaps TRBD2 (5 bases). This CDR3 has 14 amino acids. The V gene's germline CDR1 is SGDLS and CDR2 YYNGEE. V was pared by 2 bases and J by 5 bases, with 14 bases between. The CDR3 loop is CASSVHPGGDEQYF. The CDR3 nucleotides are TGTGCCAGCAGCGTCCACCCCGGAGGCGACGAGCAGTACTTC.

In this sample, this clone turned up a few times. This chain joins TRBV24-1 and TRBJ2-7; D might be TRBD1 (6 bases). The CDR3 is made up of 14 amino acids. Germline assignment: CDR1 KGHDR and CDR2 SFDVKD. The V and J ends lost 5 bases and 0 bases respectively, with 10 bases between them. The CDR3 nucleotides are TGTGCCACCAGTGGAGGGGGTAGCTCCTACGAGCAGTACTTC. The encoded protein is CATSGGGSSYEQYF.

The chain joins TRBV3-1 (or the pseudogene TRBV3-2) to TRBJ1-1, with a weak D call TRBD1 (5 bases). V was clipped by 3 bases and J by 10 bases, with 9 bases between them. CDR3 length: 11 residues. Germline CDR1 and CDR2: LGHDT and YNNKEL (reference sequence). Here the CDR3 DNA reads TGTGCCAGCAGCCATCGGGGGAGAGCTTTCTTT. Translated, it gives CASSHRGRAFF.

This chain's CDR3 is CAWRAGRNQPQHF. The CDR3 DNA reads as TGTGCCTGGAGGGCAGGAAGGAATCAGCCCCAGCATTTT. V is TRBV30 and J is TRBJ1-5; unclear D gene. V was trimmed by 3 bases and J by 4 bases, leaving 10 bases between them. The V gene's germline CDR1 is GTSNPN and CDR2 SVGIG (reference sequence). The CDR3 length is 13 residues.

The chain is built from TRBV28 and TRBJ2-6, with a weak D call TRBD1 (6 bases). Trimming left V 10 bases short and J 0 bases short, with 13 bases between. Germline CDR1 and CDR2: MDHEN and SYDVKM. This CDR3 is built from 15 residues. CDR3 protein: CATQTGSSGANVLTF. The DNA for the CDR3 is TGTGCCACCCAGACAGGCAGCTCTGGGGCCAACGTCCTGACTTTC.

The V gene is TRBV4-3, the J gene TRBJ2-3, with D tentatively TRBD2 (6 bases). The V gene lost 1 base and the J gene lost 2 bases, with 16 bases spanning the gap. CDR3 length: 17 amino acids. In germline, CDR1 is LGHNA, CDR2 YSLEER. CDR3 nucleotides: TGCGCCAGCAGCCAAGCTATTTCGGGAGTTACCACAGATACGCAGTATTTT. The encoded protein is CASSQAISGVTTDTQYF.

This clone was picked up a small number of times. The rearrangement links TRBV7-2 to TRBJ1-1; D possibly corresponds to TRBD1 (5 bases). With 1 base removed from V and 0 bases from J, the gap between germline ends came to 6 bases. Germline CDR1 is SGHTA and CDR2 is FQGNSA. The CDR3 has 14 residues. CDR3 sequence (DNA): TGTGCCAGCAGCTTAGGACAGTTGAACACTGAAGCTTTCTTT. It encodes CASSLGQLNTEAFF.

The rearrangement joins TRBV28 to TRBJ1-5, with 9 bases fitting TRBD1. The V and J ends lost 6 bases and 10 bases, in that order; junction bases with no gene match: 16. CDR1 is MDHEN, CDR2 SYDVKM, per germline. This CDR3 comprises 16 residues. The CDR3: CASSLPPDRGGGPQHF. CDR3 nucleotides: TGTGCCAGCAGCCTCCCCCCGGACAGGGGAGGCGGACCCCAGCATTTT.

This chain connects TRBV3-1 (or the pseudogene TRBV3-2) to TRBJ2-5, with TRBD2 matching over 7 bases. There are 13 residues in the CDR3. Germline CDR1 LGHDT, CDR2 YNNKEL (reference sequence). V shed 4 bases and J 2 bases; nucleotides not matched to a gene: 1. The CDR3 DNA reads as TGTGCCAGCAGCCTGGGACTACAAGAGACCCAGTACTTC. It codes for CASSLGLQETQYF.

J is TRBJ2-5 and V is TRBV19; D not resolved. Trimming took off 7 bases at V and 2 bases at J, with 20 bases between the two ends. The length of the CDR3 is 16 residues. The germline CDR1 and CDR2 sequences are LNHDA and SQIVND (reference sequence). DNA for the CDR3: TGTGCCAGTACCCCTCGTGAAGCTATTTCTCAAGAGACCCAGTACTTC. Its translation: CASTPREAISQETQYF.

V gene TRBV24-1 combines with J gene TRBJ1-5; 7 bases are a match to TRBD1. CDR1 and CDR2 from the germline V gene are KGHDR and SFDVKD. The CDR3 sequence is 14 residues long. The ends lost 6 bases at V and 7 bases at J; junction bases unmatched: 8. The CDR3 region is CATSKDRDDQPQHF. CDR3 sequence (DNA): TGTGCCACCAGTAAAGACAGGGATGACCAGCCCCAGCATTTT.

This clone was observed once. This chain uses TRBV19 with TRBJ1-6, with D perhaps matching TRBD1 (6 bases). The CDR3 spans 13 residues. The germline gives CDR1 LNHDA, CDR2 SQIVND (reference sequence). V was clipped by 4 bases and J by 7 bases, with 8 bases between them. The chain's CDR3 is CASSTGVNSPLHF. In DNA form, the CDR3 reads TGTGCCAGTAGTACAGGGGTCAATTCACCCCTCCACTTT.

This rearrangement joins TRBV10-1 to TRBJ1-1; unclear D gene. Per germline, CDR1 WNHNN and CDR2 SYGVQD (reference sequence). Trimming removed 0 bases from V and 0 bases from J, with 11 bases in between. CDR3 size: 16 residues. CDR3 in amino acids: CASSESTTAMNTEAFF. As DNA, the CDR3 is TGCGCCAGCAGTGAGTCTACCACAGCTATGAACACTGAAGCTTTCTTT.